Reported below is one T cell receptor (beta chain). Its antigen is as yet unknown. The sample belongs to a study of cytomegalovirus exposure and HLA in healthy donors. Whole-study context: A preliminary data release comprised about 85 million unique TCRs obtained from HLA-typed donors.

Study conclusions and caveats: As a later analysis revealed, the rate of TCR association differed by HLA locus, with DRB1 most and HLA-C fewest. Analysis was carried out at a later point, and it linked a missense DCLRE1C variant to TCR beta V- and J-gene trimming.

PCR employed 60 Vbeta and 13 Jbeta primers. Profiling relied on immunoSEQ multiplex PCR, and the TCRdb table lists in-frame clones only, not all of them. The sample holds around 120,000 clones, about 69% seen once. With 1 base clipped from V and 3 bases from J, the junction kept 5 bases outside the gene matches. The CDR3 consists of 15 residues. From germline, CDR1 is SGHVS and CDR2 FNYEAQ. The chain joins TRBV7-6 to TRBJ1-2; 7 bases agree with TRBD1. This TCR was sampled from a woman under 30 in good health and CMV-seronegative. The material sequenced was PBMCs. The CDR3 DNA is TGTGCCAGCAGCTTAGGGGACAGTGATTACTATGGCTACACCTTC. Translation: CASSLGDSDYYGYTF.